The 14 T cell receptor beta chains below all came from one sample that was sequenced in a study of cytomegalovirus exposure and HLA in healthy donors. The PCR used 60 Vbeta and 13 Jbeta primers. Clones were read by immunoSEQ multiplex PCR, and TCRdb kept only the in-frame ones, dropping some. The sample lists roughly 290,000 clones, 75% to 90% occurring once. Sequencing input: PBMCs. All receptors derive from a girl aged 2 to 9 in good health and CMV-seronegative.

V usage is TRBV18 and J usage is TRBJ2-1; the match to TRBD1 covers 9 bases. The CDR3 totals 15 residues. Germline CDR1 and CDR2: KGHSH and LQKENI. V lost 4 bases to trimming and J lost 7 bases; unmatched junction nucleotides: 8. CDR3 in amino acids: CASSQGTGIKNEQFF. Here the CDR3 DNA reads TGTGCCAGCTCACAGGGGACAGGGATCAAGAATGAGCAGTTCTTC.

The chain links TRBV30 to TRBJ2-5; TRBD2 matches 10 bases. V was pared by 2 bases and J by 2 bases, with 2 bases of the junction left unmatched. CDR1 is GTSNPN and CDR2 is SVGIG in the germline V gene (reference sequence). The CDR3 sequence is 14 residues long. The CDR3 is CAWSWTSGQETQYF. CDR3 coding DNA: TGTGCCTGGAGTTGGACTAGCGGTCAAGAGACCCAGTACTTC.

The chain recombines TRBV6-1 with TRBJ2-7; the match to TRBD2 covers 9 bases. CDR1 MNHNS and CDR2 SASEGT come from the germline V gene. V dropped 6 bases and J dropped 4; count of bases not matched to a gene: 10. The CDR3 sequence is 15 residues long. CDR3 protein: CASRPLAGAGYEQYF. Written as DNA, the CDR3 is TGTGCCAGCAGACCCTTAGCGGGAGCGGGGTACGAGCAGTACTTC.

CDR3 amino acids: CASSAHPGHGQGETQYF. CDR3 coding DNA: TGTGCCAGCAGCGCACATCCGGGACATGGTCAGGGAGAGACCCAGTACTTC. This chain uses TRBV7-7 with TRBJ2-5; maybe TRBD1 (6 bases). Germline CDR1 and CDR2: SSHAT and FNYEAQ (reference sequence). V was clipped by 5 bases and J by 4 bases, with 23 bases between them. The CDR3 extends over 17 amino acids.

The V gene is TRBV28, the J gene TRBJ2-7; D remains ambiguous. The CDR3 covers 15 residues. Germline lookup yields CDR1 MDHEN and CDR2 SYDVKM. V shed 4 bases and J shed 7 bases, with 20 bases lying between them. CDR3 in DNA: TGTGCCAGCAGTTATATCGCGCAGCCTGCGGTGGAGCAGTACTTC. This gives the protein CASSYIAQPAVEQYF.

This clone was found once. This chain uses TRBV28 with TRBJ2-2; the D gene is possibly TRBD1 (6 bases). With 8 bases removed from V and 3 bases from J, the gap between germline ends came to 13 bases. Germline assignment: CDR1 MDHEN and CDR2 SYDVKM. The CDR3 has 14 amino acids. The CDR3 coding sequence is TGTGCCAGCCGACGGGACACCTACACCGGGGAGCTGTTTTTT. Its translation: CASRRDTYTGELFF.

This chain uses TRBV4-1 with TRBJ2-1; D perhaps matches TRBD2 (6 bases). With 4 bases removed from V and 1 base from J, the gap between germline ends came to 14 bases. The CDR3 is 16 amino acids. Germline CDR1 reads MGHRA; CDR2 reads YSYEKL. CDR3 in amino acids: CASSPGLGRSYNEQFF. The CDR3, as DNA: TGCGCCAGCAGCCCAGGGTTGGGGAGGTCCTACAATGAGCAGTTCTTC.

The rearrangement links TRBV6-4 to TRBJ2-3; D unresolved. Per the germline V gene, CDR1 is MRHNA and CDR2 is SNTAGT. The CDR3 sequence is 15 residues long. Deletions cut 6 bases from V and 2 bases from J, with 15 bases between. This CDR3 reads CASRGLVLYTDTQYF. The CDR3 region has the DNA TGTGCCAGCAGGGGTCTAGTCCTCTACACAGATACGCAGTATTTT.

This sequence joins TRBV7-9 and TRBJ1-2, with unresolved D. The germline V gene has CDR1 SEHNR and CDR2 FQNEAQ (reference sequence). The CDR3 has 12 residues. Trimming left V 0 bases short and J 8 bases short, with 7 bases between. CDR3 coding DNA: TGTGCCAGCAGCTTAGCTTGGAGGGGCTACACCTTC. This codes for CASSLAWRGYTF.

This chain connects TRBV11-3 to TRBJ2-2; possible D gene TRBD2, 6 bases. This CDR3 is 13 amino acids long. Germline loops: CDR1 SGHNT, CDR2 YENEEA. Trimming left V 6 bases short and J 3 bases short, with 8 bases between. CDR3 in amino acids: CASRPGDTGELFF. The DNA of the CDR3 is TGTGCCAGCAGGCCGGGGGACACCGGGGAGCTGTTTTTT.

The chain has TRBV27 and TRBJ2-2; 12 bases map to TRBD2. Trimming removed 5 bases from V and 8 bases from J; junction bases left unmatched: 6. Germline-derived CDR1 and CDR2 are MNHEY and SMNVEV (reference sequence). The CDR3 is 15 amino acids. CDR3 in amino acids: CASSRGLAGSGELFF. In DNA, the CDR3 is TGTGCCAGCAGTCGTGGACTAGCGGGGTCGGGGGAGCTGTTTTTT.

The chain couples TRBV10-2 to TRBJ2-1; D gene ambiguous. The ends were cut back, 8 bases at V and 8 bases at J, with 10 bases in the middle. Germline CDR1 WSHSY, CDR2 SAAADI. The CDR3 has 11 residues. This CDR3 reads CASYRSDEQFF. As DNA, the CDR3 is TGCGCCAGCTATCGGTCCGATGAGCAGTTCTTC.

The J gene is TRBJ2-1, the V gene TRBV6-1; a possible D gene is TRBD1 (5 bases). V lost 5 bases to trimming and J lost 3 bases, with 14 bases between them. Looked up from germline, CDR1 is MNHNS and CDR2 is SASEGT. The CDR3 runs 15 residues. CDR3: CASSPQGTYYNEQFF. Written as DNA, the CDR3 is TGTGCCAGCAGTCCCCAGGGAACCTACTACAATGAGCAGTTCTTC.

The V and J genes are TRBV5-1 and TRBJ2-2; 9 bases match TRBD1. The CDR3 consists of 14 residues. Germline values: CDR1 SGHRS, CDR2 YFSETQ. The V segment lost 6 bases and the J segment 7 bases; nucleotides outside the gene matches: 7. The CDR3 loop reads CASITGQGGGELFF. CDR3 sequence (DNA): TGCGCCAGCATAACGGGACAGGGAGGCGGGGAGCTGTTTTTT. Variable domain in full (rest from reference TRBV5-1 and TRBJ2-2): KAGVTQTPRYLIKTRGQQVTLSCSPISGHRSVSWYQQTPGQGLQFLFEYFSETQRNKGNFPGRFSGRQFSNSRSEMNVSTLELGDSALYLCASITGQGGGELFFGEGSRLTVL.